Below are 18 T cell receptor beta chains sequenced from a single sample in a study of blood T cells in healthy people across ages. Sample-barcoded 5' priming and a J-beta primer mix drove a second PCR of about 6 to 12 cycles. TCRdb reprocessed the 5' RACE reads via MiXCR and lists one record per CDR3 protein. The data show around 1.5 million distinct CDR3 sequences, about 43% seen once. Sequencing was done on a sample of blood. The receptors stem from a woman aged 18-30 years in good health.

The J gene is TRBJ2-5, the V gene TRBV20-1, with TRBD1 as a possible D gene (7 bases). TRBJ2-7 matches the DNA end more closely, so the J call is doubtful. CDR3 length equals 17 residues. Germline V gene sequence: CDR1 DFQATT, CDR2 SNEGSKA (reference sequence). This CDR3 is CSARDHTAGQKAYEQYF. CDR3 DNA: TGCAGTGCTAGAGACCATACCGCGGGACAGAAGGCCTACGAGCAGTACTTC.

The table lists this clonotype with a few counts. J is TRBJ1-2 and V is TRBV20-1; TRBD1 matches at 8 bases. After removal of 0 bases from V and 6 bases from J, the junction contained 9 bases not matched to a gene. The length of the CDR3 is 15 residues. CDR1 is DFQATT, CDR2 SNEGSKA, per germline (reference sequence). As DNA, the CDR3 is TGCAGTGCTAGAGATCGGGCAGGGGGCGCAGATGGCTACACCTTC. This gives the protein CSARDRAGGADGYTF.

This clonotype was seen only a few times. The chain couples TRBV7-9 to TRBJ2-1; D is possibly TRBD2 (5 bases). The CDR3 spans 12 residues. The germline V gene encodes CDR1 SEHNR and CDR2 FQNEAQ (reference sequence). Deletions cut 4 bases from V and 10 bases from J, with 11 bases between. The CDR3 DNA is TGTGCCAGCAGCTCCGGTGAGCGGGAGCAGTTCTTC. Translating gives CASSSGEREQFF. Drawing the rest from reference TRBV7-9 and TRBJ2-1, the complete variable domain is DTGVSQNPRHKITKRGQNVTFRCDPISEHNRLYWYRQTLGQGPEFLTYFQNEAQLEKSRLLSDRFSAERPKGSFSTLEIQRTEQGDSAMYLCASSSGEREQFFGPGTRLTVL.

The genes are TRBV7-6 and TRBJ2-6; the D gene is possibly TRBD2 (5 bases). CDR3 length equals 18 residues. The germline gives CDR1 SGHVS, CDR2 FNYEAQ. Trimming took off 6 bases at V and 0 bases at J, with 18 bases between the two ends. The CDR3 DNA sequence: TGTGCCAGCAGTCACGTCAACCTGGGGAGCTCTGGGGCCAACGTCCTGACTTTC. It specifies CASSHVNLGSSGANVLTF.

This clonotype was counted only a few times. V gene TRBV5-1 combines with J gene TRBJ2-1; D gene unclear. This CDR3 is 14 amino acids long. Trimming cost V 1 base and J 4 bases, with 9 bases left between them. CDR1 is SGHRS and CDR2 is YFSETQ in the germline V gene. CDR3 sequence: CASSLNSVYNEQFF. CDR3 DNA: TGCGCCAGCAGCTTGAATTCAGTATACAATGAGCAGTTCTTC.

The chain carries TRBV7-9 and TRBJ2-1; D assignment may be TRBD1 or TRBD2 (5 bases each). Trimming took 5 bases from V and 7 from J, leaving 9 bases between them. Germline V gene lookup returns CDR1 SEHNR and CDR2 FQNEAQ (reference sequence). This CDR3 comprises 12 residues. CDR3 protein: CASSRGMNEQFF. The CDR3 DNA follows: TGTGCCAGCAGCCGGGGCATGAATGAGCAGTTCTTC.

This chain connects TRBV15 to TRBJ2-3, with TRBD2 matching over 9 bases. The CDR3 has 17 residues. Looked up from germline, CDR1 is LNHNV and CDR2 is YYDKDF (reference sequence). V lost 0 bases to trimming and J lost 6 bases; unmatched junction nucleotides: 10. CDR3 protein: CATSRDEASGESDTQYF. The CDR3 nucleotides are TGTGCCACCAGCAGAGATGAGGCTAGCGGGGAATCGGATACGCAGTATTTT.

The CDR3 loop is CASSQDSRPTDTQYF. The DNA for the CDR3 is TGTGCCAGCAGCCAAGACTCCCGGCCCACAGATACGCAGTATTTT. This sequence joins TRBV3-1 and TRBJ2-3; no reliable D call. The CDR3 extends over 15 amino acids. Germline lookup yields CDR1 LGHDT and CDR2 YNNKEL (reference sequence). Between the trimmed V and J ends, which lost 0 bases and 2 bases, there was a span of 9 bases.

The table lists this clonotype with many counts. This rearrangement joins TRBV20-1 to TRBJ2-5, with 12 bases identical to TRBD2. Germline CDR1 is DFQATT and CDR2 is SNEGSKA (reference sequence). Trimming took 6 bases from V and 2 from J; bases not matched to a gene: 7. The CDR3 spans 15 residues. The CDR3 protein is CSAAGLAGIQETQYF. DNA of the CDR3: TGCAGTGCGGCAGGACTAGCGGGGATACAAGAGACCCAGTACTTC.

This chain uses TRBV20-1 with TRBJ2-7; 11 nucleotides line up with TRBD2. V lost 5 bases, J lost 2 bases, and 5 bases stayed unmatched. The CDR3 totals 14 residues. Per germline, CDR1 DFQATT and CDR2 SNEGSKA (reference sequence). CDR3 coding DNA: TGCAGTGCTTACGCTAGCGGGGGGACCTACGAGCAGTACTTC. Translating it yields CSAYASGGTYEQYF.

This clonotype came up a few times. The chain uses TRBV27 and TRBJ2-1; D unclear. CDR1 and CDR2 from the germline V gene are MNHEY and SMNVEV (reference sequence). V was pared by 2 bases and J by 2 bases, with 10 bases between. This CDR3 region has 15 residues. CDR3 DNA: TGTGCCAGCAGTTTAGCCCGGACCGCCTACAATGAGCAGTTCTTC. It specifies CASSLARTAYNEQFF.

The chain combines TRBV5-1 with TRBJ2-4; D is unclear. V was trimmed by 6 bases and J by 1 base, leaving 8 bases between them. CDR3 length equals 13 residues. Germline lookup yields CDR1 SGHRS and CDR2 YFSETQ. The CDR3 sequence is CASKGHAKNIQYF. The CDR3, as DNA: TGCGCCAGCAAGGGTCACGCCAAAAACATTCAGTACTTC.

This clonotype was detected a few times. The V call is TRBV6-6, the J call TRBJ2-7; TRBD2 matches 14 bases. The J segment lost 2 bases and the V segment lost 7 bases, leaving 10 bases of the junction unmatched. From germline, CDR1 is MNHNY and CDR2 SVGAGI (reference sequence). The CDR3 runs to 17 residues. In DNA, the CDR3 is TGTGCCAGCACCCTCGGGACTAGCGGGAGCACCCCCTACGAGCAGTACTTC. It codes for CASTLGTSGSTPYEQYF.

The chain employs TRBV12-3 or TRBV12-4 and TRBJ1-2; no clear D gene. With 8 bases removed from V and 8 bases from J, the gap between germline ends came to 12 bases. The CDR3 runs 11 residues. The CDR3: CASGPHEGYTF. CDR3 nucleotides: TGTGCCAGCGGCCCCCATGAGGGCTACACCTTC.

A remark on this clonotype: A read error may produce the germline difference seen at one junction end. V gene TRBV7-9 combines with J gene TRBJ2-4; a possible D gene is TRBD1 (8 bases). Germline lookup yields CDR1 SEHNR and CDR2 FQNEAQ (reference sequence). This CDR3 has 15 residues. The CDR3 here is CASSLAETGDYEQHF. The CDR3 DNA reads as TGTGCCAGCAGCTTAGCGGAGACAGGGGACTACGAGCAGCACTTC.

CDR3 sequence: CASRDFSTDTQYF. The CDR3 DNA reads as TGTGCCAGCCGGGACTTCAGCACAGATACGCAGTATTTT. The chain combines TRBV27 with TRBJ2-3; TRBD2 is a possible D gene (6 bases). The V gene lost 8 bases and the J gene lost 0 bases, with 9 bases spanning the gap. The V gene's germline CDR1 is MNHEY and CDR2 SMNVEV (reference sequence). This CDR3 is built from 13 residues.

The chain is built from TRBV27 and TRBJ2-2; D could derive from TRBD1 or TRBD2 (5 bases each). Germline CDR1 is MNHEY and CDR2 is SMNVEV (reference sequence). The CDR3 consists of 17 residues. The ends were cut back, 6 bases at V and 3 bases at J, with 20 bases in the middle. DNA of the CDR3: TGTGCCAGCAGCCCAAGGACGGGACGGGGAGACACCGGGGAGCTGTTTTTT. Translated: CASSPRTGRGDTGELFF.

The V call is TRBV30, the J call TRBJ1-5; TRBD1 might be the D (5 bases). V was clipped by 0 bases and J by 2 bases, with 11 bases between them. CDR1 is GTSNPN, CDR2 SVGIG, per germline (reference sequence). This CDR3 has 15 residues. DNA for the CDR3: TGTGCCTGGAGTGTACTGGGGCAGGGCAATCAGCCCCAGCATTTT. It encodes CAWSVLGQGNQPQHF.